These 18 T cell receptor beta chains were sequenced from one sample in a study of CD8+ T cells in alopecia areata. Sequencing used cDNA as its template, made by extracting RNA and reverse transcribing it. The repertoire was sequenced with immunoSEQ multiplex PCR; TCRdb's copy has only in-frame clones and lacks some. The table has about 200,000 clones, 35% to 45% seen once. Noted treatment: oral pan-JAK inhibitor, 5-10 mg twice daily. Sequenced here: CD4+ T cells sorted from blood, sampled between weeks 30 and 35, from a patient treated with tofacitinib. Receptors originate from a human donor with alopecia areata.

The J gene is TRBJ1-2, the V gene TRBV2; no clear D gene. Germline loops: CDR1 SNHLY, CDR2 FYNNEI. This CDR3 is built from 12 residues. Trimming cost V 6 bases and J 5 bases, with 10 bases left between them. CDR3 sequence: CASRPSEYGYTF. CDR3 in DNA: TGTGCCAGCAGACCTTCGGAGTATGGCTACACCTTC.

The chain combines TRBV19 with TRBJ2-3; D is uncertain. This CDR3 contains 15 residues. V lost 6 bases, J lost 0 bases, and 13 bases lay in between. Germline-derived CDR1 and CDR2 are LNHDA and SQIVND (reference sequence). CDR3 loop: CASSISGSSTDTQYF. As DNA, the CDR3 is TGTGCCAGTAGCATAAGTGGGTCTAGCACAGATACGCAGTATTTT.

The DNA for the CDR3 is TGCAGCGCTAAACCATCGACACGAGGGGATGAAAAACTGTTTTTT. Amino acid sequence: CSAKPSTRGDEKLFF. The chain couples TRBV29-1 to TRBJ1-4; a possible D gene is TRBD1 (5 bases). Germline V lookup: CDR1 SQVTM, CDR2 ANQGSEA. The CDR3 runs 15 residues. Trimming pared 7 bases from V and 6 bases from J, leaving 21 bases between.

This clone was seen only a few times. V gene TRBV6-1 combines with J gene TRBJ2-3; D ambiguous. The CDR3 is 11 amino acids. Trimming left V 8 bases short and J 6 bases short, with 9 bases between. Germline V gene data show CDR1 as MNHNS and CDR2 as SASEGT. The CDR3 reads CASWARDTQYF. The CDR3, as DNA: TGTGCCAGCTGGGCCCGCGATACGCAGTATTTT.

This clone was counted a few times. CDR3 amino acids: CASSAYRTDTQYF. CDR3 coding DNA: TGTGCCAGCAGCGCCTACAGGACAGATACGCAGTATTTT. The chain has TRBV9 and TRBJ2-3; tentatively, D is TRBD1 (5 bases). The germline V gene has CDR1 SGDLS and CDR2 YYNGEE. Trimming cost V 3 bases and J 3 bases, with 8 bases left between them. The CDR3 covers 13 residues.

A few counts support this clone. J is TRBJ2-7 and V is TRBV6-1; D not certain. From germline, CDR1 is MNHNS and CDR2 SASEGT. The germline V and J ends were trimmed by 6 bases and 4 bases, with 10 bases remaining between them. This CDR3 contains 12 residues. The CDR3 DNA follows: TGTGCCAGCAGCCGGTCGAAGTACGAGCAGTACTTC. This gives the protein CASSRSKYEQYF.

The V gene is TRBV6-5, the J gene TRBJ1-5; a weak D match, TRBD1 (5 bases). CDR1 and CDR2 from the germline V gene are MNHEY and SVGAGI. CDR3 length: 12 residues. The germline V and J ends were trimmed by 7 bases and 6 bases, with 10 bases remaining between them. CDR3 residues: CASTTQGQPQHF. The CDR3 DNA reads as TGTGCCAGCACCACTCAGGGTCAGCCCCAGCATTTT.

This chain joins TRBV4-1 and TRBJ1-2, with 10 nucleotides matching TRBD1. The CDR3 runs 15 residues. Trimming took 1 base from V and 7 from J; bases not matched to a gene: 6. Per germline, CDR1 MGHRA and CDR2 YSYEKL. CDR3 nucleotides: TGCGCCAGCAGCCAAGGGGGGACAGGGGATCTTGGCTACACCTTC. The encoded protein is CASSQGGTGDLGYTF.

In this sample, this clone turned up a few times. This chain uses TRBV25-1 with TRBJ2-3; D is possibly TRBD1 (6 bases). Trimming left V 11 bases short and J 1 base short, with 22 bases between. This CDR3 has 16 residues. In germline, CDR1 is MGHDK, CDR2 SYGVNS. DNA for the CDR3: TGTGCCCTAAAAACGCCCAGGACAGCAGGCACAGATACGCAGTATTTT. It specifies CALKTPRTAGTDTQYF.

The V call is TRBV19, the J call TRBJ1-2; 7 nucleotides line up with TRBD1. The CDR3 length is 13 residues. Germline V CDR1 and CDR2: LNHDA, SQIVND (reference sequence). V lost 5 bases and J lost 7; bases outside the gene matches: 7. CDR3 coding DNA: TGTGCCAGTAGTTCCCGACAGGGTGGTGGCTACACCTTC. Residues: CASSSRQGGGYTF.

This rearrangement joins TRBV6-6 to TRBJ1-5; D is possibly TRBD1 (5 bases). V lost 6 bases, J lost 1 base, and 13 bases lay in between. CDR3 size: 15 residues. Germline CDR1 and CDR2: MNHNY and SVGAGI (reference sequence). In DNA, the CDR3 is TGTGCCAGCAGCCCGGGGGGTACCAGCAATCAGCCCCAGCATTTT. Translating it yields CASSPGGTSNQPQHF.

The V call is TRBV5-4, the J call TRBJ2-7, with TRBD2 identical over 8 bases. Unmatched junction bases numbered 5, after V lost 1 base and J lost 5 bases. CDR1 SGHNT and CDR2 YYREEE come from the germline V gene (reference sequence). The CDR3 sequence is 14 residues long. CDR3 coding DNA: TGTGCCAGCAGCTTGAGCGGGAGCTCTAACGAGCAGTACTTC. As protein: CASSLSGSSNEQYF.

The chain employs TRBV29-1 and TRBJ2-2; 8 bases align to TRBD2. Germline lookup yields CDR1 SQVTM and CDR2 ANQGSEA. Trimming at V came to 4 bases and at J to 0 bases, leaving 4 bases not matched to a gene. This CDR3 is 15 amino acids long. The CDR3 loop reads CSVVAGPTNTGELFF. CDR3 DNA: TGCAGCGTTGTAGCGGGGCCTACGAACACCGGGGAGCTGTTTTTT.

J is TRBJ2-2 and V is TRBV5-1, with D maybe TRBD2 (5 bases). Germline CDR1 reads SGHRS; CDR2 reads YFSETQ. There are 15 residues in the CDR3. V dropped 5 bases and J dropped 8 bases, with 19 bases sitting between them. The CDR3 DNA follows: TGCGCCAGCAGTCCCGATTCTGGGAGACCGGGGGAGCTGTTTTTT. Its translation: CASSPDSGRPGELFF.

This clone was seen a handful of times. The chain couples TRBV15 to TRBJ2-1; 7 bases are a match to TRBD1. V was clipped by 0 bases and J by 8 bases; unmatched bases: 10. The CDR3 contains 16 residues. CDR1 is LNHNV, CDR2 YYDKDF, per germline (reference sequence). The CDR3 nucleotides are TGTGCCACCAGCAGAGAAGGCAGACAGGGACGGGATGAGCAGTTCTTC. Protein: CATSREGRQGRDEQFF.

V and J are TRBV5-1 and TRBJ2-5; TRBD1 agrees at 8 bases. V was pared by 3 bases and J by 5 bases, with 9 bases of the junction left unmatched. CDR3 length: 15 residues. Germline assignment: CDR1 SGHRS and CDR2 YFSETQ. The CDR3, as DNA: TGCGCCAGCAGCTCCGGACAGGGTGTGAGGGAGACCCAGTACTTC. It is translated as CASSSGQGVRETQYF.

The gene calls are TRBV7-3 and TRBJ1-2; D uncertain. Germline V gives CDR1 SGHTA, CDR2 FQGTGA. Trimming stripped 5 bases from V and 4 bases from J, with 14 bases between. This CDR3 contains 14 residues. CDR3 sequence reads: CASSPQAGSYGYTF. In DNA, the CDR3 is TGTGCCAGCAGCCCACAAGCTGGTAGCTATGGCTACACCTTC.

This chain connects TRBV6-5 to TRBJ1-5; D is undetermined. The germline V and J ends were trimmed by 5 bases and 5 bases, with 7 bases remaining between them. The germline CDR1 and CDR2 sequences are MNHEY and SVGAGI. The CDR3 spans 12 residues. Here the CDR3 DNA reads TGTGCCAGCAGTCAGCGGGATCAGCCCCAGCATTTT. Amino acid sequence: CASSQRDQPQHF.